This T cell receptor beta chain was sequenced for a study of blood T cells in healthy people across ages. A second 7 to 11 cycle PCR used barcoded and J-beta primers. Researchers report that a template-switch adaptor with 12 random nucleotides tagged each cDNA molecule. Each sample provided no less than 3 million CDR3-containing paired-end reads. MiXCR, applied by TCRdb to the 5' RACE reads, yields one record per CDR3 protein. The sample carries about 680,000 distinct CDR3 sequences, 45% to 50% recorded once. Comments on this clonotype: Mismatch with germline at one junction end may stem from a read error.

This TCR was sampled from a woman aged 55-70 years in good health. Sequencing was done on a sample of blood.

CDR3 amino acids: CASSADAYGYTF. CDR3 in DNA: TGTGCCAGCAGCGCAGACGCGTATGGCTACACATTC. This chain links TRBV9 with TRBJ1-2; D remains unclear. The V gene's germline CDR1 is SGDLS and CDR2 YYNGEE. The CDR3 length is 12 residues.